Listed here are 8 T cell receptor beta chains from one sample, sequenced in a study of patients and donors after allogeneic stem cell transplantation. MiXCR, applied by TCRdb to the RT-PCR reads, yields one record per CDR3 protein. Among about 200,000 distinct CDR3 sequences, roughly two fifths were seen once, and the ten largest hold more than 9%. The source material was blood, either unsorted or a sorted T cell fraction (not recorded which). The receptors were sampled from a human donor who was either an allogeneic HSCT recipient or a stem cell or donor lymphocyte infusion donor (not recorded which). It is not recorded whose cells these are; they may come from a transplant donor.

With respect to this clonotype: This may be a read error: a much more frequent sequence differs by one nucleotide. No conserved phenylalanine or tryptophan is present at the end of the CDR3, so a read error is the likely explanation. This chain joins TRBV12-3 or TRBV12-4 and TRBJ1-3; no clear D gene. The CDR3 length is 13 residues. The germline V and J ends were trimmed by 5 bases and 0 bases, with 5 bases remaining between them. CDR3 sequence: CASSQNSGNTIYL. CDR3 bases: TGTGCCAGCAGTCAGAACTCTGGAAACACCATATATTTG.

This clonotype was found a few times. The gene calls are TRBV9 and TRBJ1-2; no definite D call. Trimming took 1 base from V and 8 from J, leaving 12 bases between them. Germline values: CDR1 SGDLS, CDR2 YYNGEE. CDR3 length equals 13 residues. The CDR3 bases are TGTGCCAGCAGCGTAACGGGGTTACAGGGCTACACCTTC. Its protein is CASSVTGLQGYTF.

The CDR3 is CASSAGLIGWAQYF. Here the CDR3 DNA reads TGTGCCAGCAGTGCAGGGTTAATAGGATGGGCGCAGTATTTT. The chain links TRBV12-3 or TRBV12-4 to TRBJ2-3; maybe TRBD1 (5 bases). V lost 5 bases, J lost 10 bases, and 19 bases lay in between. The CDR3 sequence is 14 residues long.

The chain carries TRBV5-8 and TRBJ1-5, with a weak D call TRBD1 (6 bases). The CDR3 spans 16 residues. The germline V gene encodes CDR1 SGHTS and CDR2 YDEGEE. The germline V and J ends were trimmed by 1 base and 1 base, with 12 bases remaining between them. CDR3 protein: CASSLFWTESNQPQHF. CDR3 nucleotide sequence: TGTGCCAGCAGCTTGTTTTGGACAGAAAGCAATCAGCCCCAGCATTTT.

The genes are TRBV7-6 and TRBJ1-5; 8 bases line up with TRBD1. From germline, CDR1 is SGHVS and CDR2 FNYEAQ. The J segment lost 0 bases and the V segment lost 11 bases, leaving 18 bases of the junction unmatched. The CDR3 is made up of 18 amino acids. The CDR3, as DNA: TGTGCCCGAGAGCCGGGACAGGTCATCTTGTATAGCAATCAGCCCCAGCATTTT. Residues: CAREPGQVILYSNQPQHF.

This clonotype was observed a few times. The rearrangement joins TRBV5-6 to TRBJ2-1, with 7 bases fitting TRBD2. Germline V gene lookup returns CDR1 SGHDT and CDR2 YYEEEE. Trimming at V came to 5 bases and at J to 2 bases, leaving 13 bases not matched to a gene. CDR3 length equals 17 residues. CDR3 DNA: TGTGCCAGCAGTACCCCCGGAGCGGGGTGGCCCTACAATGAGCAGTTCTTC. Protein product: CASSTPGAGWPYNEQFF.

V and J are TRBV4-2 and TRBJ1-2, with D tentatively TRBD1 (5 bases). Trimming stripped 4 bases from V and 5 bases from J, with 14 bases between. CDR1 and CDR2 (germline): LGHNA, YNFKEQ. CDR3 size: 14 residues. The chain's CDR3 is CASSPGPILYGYTF. CDR3 coding DNA: TGTGCCAGCAGCCCGGGACCTATTTTGTATGGCTACACCTTC.

The chain joins TRBV20-1 to TRBJ1-3, with a tentative D call TRBD1 (5 bases). The CDR3 length is 11 residues. The V gene lost 6 bases and the J gene lost 9 bases, with 12 bases spanning the gap. Germline loops: CDR1 DFQATT, CDR2 SNEGSKA (reference sequence). The CDR3 region is CSAPTETTIYF. The CDR3 DNA reads as TGCAGTGCACCGACAGAGACCACCATATATTTT.